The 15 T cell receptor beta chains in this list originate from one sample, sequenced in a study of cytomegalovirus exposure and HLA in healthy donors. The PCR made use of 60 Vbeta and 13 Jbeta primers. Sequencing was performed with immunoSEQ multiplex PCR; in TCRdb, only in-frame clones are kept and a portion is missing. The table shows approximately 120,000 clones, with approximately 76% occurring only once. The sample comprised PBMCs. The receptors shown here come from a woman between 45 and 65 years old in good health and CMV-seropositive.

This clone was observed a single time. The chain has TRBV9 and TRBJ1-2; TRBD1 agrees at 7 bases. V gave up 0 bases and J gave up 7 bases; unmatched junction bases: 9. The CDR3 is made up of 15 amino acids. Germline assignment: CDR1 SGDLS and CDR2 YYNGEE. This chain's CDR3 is CASSVDSGGLVGYTF. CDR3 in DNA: TGTGCCAGCAGCGTAGACTCAGGGGGGCTGGTTGGCTACACCTTC.

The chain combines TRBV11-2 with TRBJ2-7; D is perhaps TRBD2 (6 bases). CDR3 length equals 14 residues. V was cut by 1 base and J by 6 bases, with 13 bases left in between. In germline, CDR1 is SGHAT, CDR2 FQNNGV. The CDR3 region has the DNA TGTGCCAGCAGCTTAGCCGGGAGAACCGGCGAGCAGTACTTC. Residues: CASSLAGRTGEQYF.

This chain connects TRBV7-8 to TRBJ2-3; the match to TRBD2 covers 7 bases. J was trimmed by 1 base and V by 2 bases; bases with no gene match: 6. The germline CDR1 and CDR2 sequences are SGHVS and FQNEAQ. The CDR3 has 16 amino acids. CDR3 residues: CASSLRASGRTDTQYF. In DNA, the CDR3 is TGTGCCAGCAGCTTAAGGGCTAGCGGACGCACAGATACGCAGTATTTT. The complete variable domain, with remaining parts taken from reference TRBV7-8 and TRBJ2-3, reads GAGVSQSPRYKVAKRGQDVALRCDPISGHVSLFWYQQALGQGPEFLTYFQNEAQLDKSGLPSDRFFAERPEGSVSTLKIQRTQQEDSAVYLCASSLRASGRTDTQYFGPGTRLTVL.

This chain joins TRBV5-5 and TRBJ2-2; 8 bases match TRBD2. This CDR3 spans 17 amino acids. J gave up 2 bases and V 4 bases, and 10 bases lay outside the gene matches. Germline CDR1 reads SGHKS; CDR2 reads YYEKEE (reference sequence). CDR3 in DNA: TGTGCCAGCAGCCCGCGGCTAGCGGGTATTAACACCGGGGAGCTGTTTTTT. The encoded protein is CASSPRLAGINTGELFF. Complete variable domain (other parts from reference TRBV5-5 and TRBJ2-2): DAGVTQSPTHLIKTRGQQVTLRCSPISGHKSVSWYQQVLGQGPQFIFQYYEKEERGRGNFPDRFSARQFPNYSSELNVNALLLGDSALYLCASSPRLAGINTGELFFGEGSRLTVL.

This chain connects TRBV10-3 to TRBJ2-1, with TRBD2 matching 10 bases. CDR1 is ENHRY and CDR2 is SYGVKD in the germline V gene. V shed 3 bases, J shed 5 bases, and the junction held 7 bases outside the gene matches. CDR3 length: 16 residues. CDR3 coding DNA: TGTGCCATCAGTGATCCTTTAGCGGGAGGAGACAATGAGCAGTTCTTC. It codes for CAISDPLAGGDNEQFF.

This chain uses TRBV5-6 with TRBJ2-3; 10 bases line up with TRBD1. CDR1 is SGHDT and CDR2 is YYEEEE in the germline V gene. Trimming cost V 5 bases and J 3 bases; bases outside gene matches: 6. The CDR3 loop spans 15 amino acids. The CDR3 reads CASSRDRGLTDTQYF. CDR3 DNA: TGTGCCAGCAGTCGCGACAGGGGGCTAACAGATACGCAGTATTTT.

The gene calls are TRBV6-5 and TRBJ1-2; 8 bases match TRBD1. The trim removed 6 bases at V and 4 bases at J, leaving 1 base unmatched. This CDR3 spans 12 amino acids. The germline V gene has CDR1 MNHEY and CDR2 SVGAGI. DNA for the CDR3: TGTGCCAGCAGGGACAGGGCCTATGGCTACACCTTC. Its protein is CASRDRAYGYTF.

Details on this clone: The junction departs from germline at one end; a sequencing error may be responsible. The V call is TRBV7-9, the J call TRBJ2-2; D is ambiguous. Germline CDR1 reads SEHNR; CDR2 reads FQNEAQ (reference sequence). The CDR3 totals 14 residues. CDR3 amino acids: CSSSQSGDPGELFF. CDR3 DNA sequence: TGTTCCAGCAGCCAATCGGGTGATCCCGGGGAGCTGTTTTTT.

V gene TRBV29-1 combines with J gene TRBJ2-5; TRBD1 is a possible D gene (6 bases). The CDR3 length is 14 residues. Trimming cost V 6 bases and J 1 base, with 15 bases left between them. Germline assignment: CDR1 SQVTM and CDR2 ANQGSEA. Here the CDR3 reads CSVNRESLQETQYF. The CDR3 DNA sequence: TGCAGCGTGAACAGGGAAAGTCTCCAAGAGACCCAGTACTTC.

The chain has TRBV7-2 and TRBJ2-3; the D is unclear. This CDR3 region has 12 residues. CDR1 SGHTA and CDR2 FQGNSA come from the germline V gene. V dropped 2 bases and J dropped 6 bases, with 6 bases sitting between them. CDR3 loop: CASSLLRDTQYF. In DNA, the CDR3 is TGTGCCAGCAGCTTATTGCGGGATACGCAGTATTTT. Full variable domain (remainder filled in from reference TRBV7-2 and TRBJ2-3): GAGVSQSPSNKVTEKGKDVELRCDPISGHTALYWYRQSLGQGLEFLIYFQGNSAPDKSGLPSDRFSAERTGGSVSTLTIQRTQQEDSAVYLCASSLLRDTQYFGPGTRLTVL.

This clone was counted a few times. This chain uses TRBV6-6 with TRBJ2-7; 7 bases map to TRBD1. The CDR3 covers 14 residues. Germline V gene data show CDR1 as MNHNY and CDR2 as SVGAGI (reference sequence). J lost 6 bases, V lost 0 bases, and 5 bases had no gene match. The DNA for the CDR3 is TGTGCCAGCAGTTACTCGACTTCAGGGGGCGAGCAGTACTTC. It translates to CASSYSTSGGEQYF.

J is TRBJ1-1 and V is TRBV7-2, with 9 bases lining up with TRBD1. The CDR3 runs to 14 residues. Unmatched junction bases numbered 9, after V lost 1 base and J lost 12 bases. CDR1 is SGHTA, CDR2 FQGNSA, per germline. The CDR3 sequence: CASSLEGRDRETFF. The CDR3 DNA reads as TGTGCCAGCAGCTTAGAGGGGCGGGACAGGGAGACTTTCTTT.

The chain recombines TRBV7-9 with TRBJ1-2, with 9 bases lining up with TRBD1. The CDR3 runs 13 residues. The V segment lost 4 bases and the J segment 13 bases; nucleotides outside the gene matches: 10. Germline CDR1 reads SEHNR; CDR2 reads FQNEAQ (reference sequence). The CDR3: CASSSGQGKRPTF. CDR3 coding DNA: TGTGCCAGCAGCTCGGGACAGGGAAAACGTCCCACCTTC. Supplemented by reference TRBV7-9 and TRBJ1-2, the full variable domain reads DTGVSQNPRHKITKRGQNVTFRCDPISEHNRLYWYRQTLGQGPEFLTYFQNEAQLEKSRLLSDRFSAERPKGSFSTLEIQRTEQGDSAMYLCASSSGQGKRPTFGSGTRLTVV.

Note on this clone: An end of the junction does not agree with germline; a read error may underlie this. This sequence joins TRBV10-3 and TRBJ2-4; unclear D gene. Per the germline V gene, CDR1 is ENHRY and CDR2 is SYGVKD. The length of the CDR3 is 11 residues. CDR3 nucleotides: TGTGCCATCCGTACAGAAAACAGTCAGTACTTC. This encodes CAIRTENSQYF.

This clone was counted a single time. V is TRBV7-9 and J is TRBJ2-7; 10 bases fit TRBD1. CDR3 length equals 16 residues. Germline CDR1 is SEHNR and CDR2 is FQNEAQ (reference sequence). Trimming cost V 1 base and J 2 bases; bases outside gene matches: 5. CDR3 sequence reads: CASSLGDRGLPYEQYF. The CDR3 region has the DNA TGTGCCAGCAGCTTAGGGGACAGGGGCCTCCCCTACGAGCAGTACTTC. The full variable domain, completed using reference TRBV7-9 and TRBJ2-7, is DTGVSQNPRHKITKRGQNVTFRCDPISEHNRLYWYRQTLGQGPEFLTYFQNEAQLEKSRLLSDRFSAERPKGSFSTLEIQRTEQGDSAMYLCASSLGDRGLPYEQYFGPGTRLTVT.